One and the same sample provided the 26 T cell receptor beta chains below, sequenced in a study of blood T cell repertoires in COVID-19. Assay: immunoSEQ multiplex PCR; the TCRdb copy retains only in-frame clones and omits some. This table holds under 15,000 clones, roughly 84% found once. Material for sequencing was peripheral blood. The receptors here all came from a man aged 35-49 years with active or convalescent COVID-19.

This clone was seen a single time. The chain carries TRBV6-5 and TRBJ1-5; D might be TRBD1 (5 bases). In germline, CDR1 is MNHEY, CDR2 SVGAGI. Trimming took 6 bases from V and 7 from J, leaving 16 bases between them. This CDR3 spans 14 amino acids. In DNA, the CDR3 is TGTGCCAGCAGCCCCGCAGGGATAGGGCAGCCCCAGCATTTT. Translating gives CASSPAGIGQPQHF.

This clone appeared once. The rearrangement joins TRBV27 to TRBJ2-7; 7 nucleotides line up with TRBD1. The CDR3 totals 14 residues. Germline lookup yields CDR1 MNHEY and CDR2 SMNVEV (reference sequence). V lost 6 bases to trimming and J lost 3 bases; unmatched junction nucleotides: 8. DNA of the CDR3: TGTGCCAGCAGGGGGACAGCCCTTGTCTACGAGCAGTACTTC. Translation: CASRGTALVYEQYF.

V usage is TRBV7-9 and J usage is TRBJ2-1; possible D gene TRBD2, 6 bases. The V and J ends lost 1 base and 8 bases respectively, with 15 bases between them. CDR1 and CDR2 (germline): SEHNR, FQNEAQ (reference sequence). The CDR3 runs 15 residues. The CDR3 is CASSLVGLGEDEQFF. The CDR3 nucleotides are TGTGCCAGCAGCTTAGTTGGGCTAGGGGAGGATGAGCAGTTCTTC.

The CDR3 protein is CASSLGDWNEAFF. In nucleotides, the CDR3 is TGTGCCAGCAGTCTAGGGGACTGGAATGAAGCTTTCTTT. The chain couples TRBV2 to TRBJ1-1, with a weak D call TRBD1 (5 bases). This CDR3 contains 13 residues. V was shortened by 5 bases and J by 7 bases, with 14 bases between the two germline ends. CDR1 SNHLY and CDR2 FYNNEI come from the germline V gene.

The chain uses TRBV29-1 and TRBJ1-1; D may be TRBD1 (5 bases). This CDR3 contains 14 residues. Germline CDR1 and CDR2: SQVTM and ANQGSEA. V lost 6 bases to trimming and J lost 4 bases, with 18 bases between them. CDR3 sequence (DNA): TGCAGCGTCCGGACACCCCCCTGGGTCACTGAAGCTTTCTTT. It translates to CSVRTPPWVTEAFF.

The CDR3 sequence is CASSPPDRGSYEQYF. CDR3 DNA sequence: TGTGCCAGCTCACCACCCGATCGGGGGAGCTACGAGCAGTACTTC. The chain uses TRBV18 and TRBJ2-7; maybe TRBD2 (6 bases). The CDR3 consists of 15 residues. V gave up 0 bases and J gave up 3 bases, with 12 bases separating them. CDR1 and CDR2 from the germline V gene are KGHSH and LQKENI.

This clone was seen a few times. The V call is TRBV5-4, the J call TRBJ2-7; 10 bases are a match to TRBD2. With V trimmed by 3 bases and J by 3 bases, 6 bases remained unmatched. Germline lookup yields CDR1 SGHNT and CDR2 YYREEE (reference sequence). The length of the CDR3 is 15 residues. CDR3 coding DNA: TGTGCCAGCAGCTCCCCTAGCGGGAGTATCTACGAGCAGTACTTC. This translates into CASSSPSGSIYEQYF.

This chain uses TRBV24-1 with TRBJ2-2; TRBD1 aligns across 8 bases. V lost 3 bases and J lost 3; bases outside the gene matches: 5. The CDR3 has 16 amino acids. Per the germline V gene, CDR1 is KGHDR and CDR2 is SFDVKD. The CDR3: CATSDPTGEDTGELFF. DNA for the CDR3: TGTGCCACCAGTGATCCGACAGGGGAGGACACCGGGGAGCTGTTTTTT.

The chain couples TRBV5-1 to TRBJ1-1, with TRBD1 matching over 7 bases. CDR1 and CDR2 from the germline V gene are SGHRS and YFSETQ. V dropped 0 bases and J dropped 7; count of bases not matched to a gene: 3. This CDR3 region has 13 residues. CDR3 region: CASSLGSGGEAFF. In nucleotides, the CDR3 is TGCGCCAGCAGCTTGGGTTCAGGGGGTGAAGCTTTCTTT.

V usage is TRBV5-1 and J usage is TRBJ2-3; 12 nucleotides match TRBD2. The germline V gene encodes CDR1 SGHRS and CDR2 YFSETQ. This CDR3 contains 19 residues. V dropped 3 bases and J dropped 0; count of bases not matched to a gene: 11. The DNA for the CDR3 is TGCGCCAGCAGCTCCGCCACCCGGACTAGCGGGGCTAGCACAGATACGCAGTATTTT. Translation gives CASSSATRTSGASTDTQYF.

This sequence joins TRBV6-2 or TRBV6-3 and TRBJ2-7; a possible D gene is TRBD2 (5 bases). Germline loops: CDR1 MNHEY, CDR2 SVGEGT. Trimming left V 0 bases short and J 6 bases short, with 15 bases between. The CDR3 sequence is 15 residues long. CDR3 loop: CASSYSMGSRSEQYF. The CDR3 nucleotides are TGTGCCAGCAGTTACTCGATGGGGAGCCGCTCCGAGCAGTACTTC.

The V gene is TRBV6-2 or TRBV6-3, the J gene TRBJ1-1; possible D gene TRBD1, 6 bases. Trimming shortened V by 2 bases and J by 7 bases, and 17 bases separated the two germline ends. This CDR3 has 15 amino acids. CDR1 and CDR2 from the germline V gene are MNHEY and SVGEGT. Here the CDR3 reads CASSYGDTGRNEAFF. The CDR3 bases are TGTGCCAGCAGTTACGGGGACACAGGGCGAAATGAAGCTTTCTTT.

The chain has TRBV6-2 or TRBV6-3 and TRBJ1-1, with D possibly TRBD1 on 5 matching bases. Germline V gene lookup returns CDR1 MNHEY and CDR2 SVGEGT. The CDR3 has 15 residues. Trimming shortened V by 5 bases and J by 5 bases, and 18 bases separated the two germline ends. This chain's CDR3 is CASSAAGGVRTEAFF. CDR3 sequence (DNA): TGTGCCAGCAGTGCCGCGGGGGGGGTCAGGACTGAAGCTTTCTTT.

The gene calls are TRBV5-4 and TRBJ2-3; the match to TRBD2 covers 11 bases. Per the germline V gene, CDR1 is SGHNT and CDR2 is YYREEE (reference sequence). The length of the CDR3 is 16 residues. After removal of 2 bases from V and 4 bases from J, the junction contained 6 bases not matched to a gene. The CDR3 sequence: CASSFTSGGGADTQYF. In nucleotides, the CDR3 is TGTGCCAGCAGCTTTACTAGCGGGGGCGGCGCAGATACGCAGTATTTT.

This clone was detected once. V usage is TRBV4-3 and J usage is TRBJ1-1; possibly TRBD1 for D (5 bases). Trimming took off 0 bases at V and 4 bases at J, with 12 bases between the two ends. The CDR3 is 15 amino acids. CDR1 and CDR2 (germline): LGHNA, YSLEER. CDR3 in amino acids: CASSQDPAGGTEAFF. The CDR3 DNA reads as TGCGCCAGCAGCCAAGATCCGGCGGGGGGCACTGAAGCTTTCTTT.

This rearrangement joins TRBV4-1 to TRBJ2-7; TRBD2 might be the D (5 bases). The V and J ends lost 0 bases and 6 bases respectively, with 18 bases between them. Per germline, CDR1 MGHRA and CDR2 YSYEKL. The CDR3 has 16 residues. CDR3 region: CASSQDVTSGGFEQYF. CDR3 bases: TGCGCCAGCAGCCAAGATGTTACGAGCGGCGGCTTCGAGCAGTACTTC.

The chain employs TRBV7-9 and TRBJ1-3; D unresolved. CDR1 and CDR2 (germline): SEHNR, FQNEAQ (reference sequence). Trimming removed 1 base from V and 3 bases from J, with 10 bases in between. CDR3 length equals 15 residues. CDR3 protein: CASSLDGGGGNTIYF. The CDR3 DNA reads as TGTGCCAGCAGCTTAGATGGCGGCGGTGGAAACACCATATATTTT.

The J gene is TRBJ1-6, the V gene TRBV30; D might be TRBD1 (5 bases). Trimming pared 7 bases from V and 9 bases from J, leaving 28 bases between. The germline gives CDR1 GTSNPN, CDR2 SVGIG (reference sequence). The CDR3 consists of 17 residues. This CDR3 reads CAYTGVLLQGGGSPLHF. CDR3 sequence (DNA): TGTGCCTACACTGGAGTACTCCTGCAGGGAGGCGGTTCACCCCTCCACTTT.

The chain has TRBV29-1 and TRBJ2-4, with TRBD2 matching 7 bases. V lost 4 bases and J lost 3; bases outside the gene matches: 3. The CDR3 has 13 residues. CDR1 and CDR2 (germline): SQVTM, ANQGSEA. The CDR3 sequence is CSVVGRGKNIQYF. The CDR3 nucleotides are TGCAGCGTTGTTGGGAGGGGCAAAAACATTCAGTACTTC.

The rearrangement joins TRBV5-1 to TRBJ1-6; 8 bases are a match to TRBD1. The length of the CDR3 is 14 residues. V lost 4 bases to trimming and J lost 8 bases; unmatched junction nucleotides: 5. Per the germline V gene, CDR1 is SGHRS and CDR2 is YFSETQ. CDR3 amino acids: CASSAQGAHSPLHF. CDR3 coding DNA: TGCGCCAGCAGCGCTCAGGGGGCCCATTCACCCCTCCACTTT.

This clone has just a few counts. Other DNA sequences within the sample encode an identical CDR3. V is TRBV27 and J is TRBJ1-5; D unclear. Trimming cost V 3 bases and J 5 bases, with 11 bases left between them. The CDR3 covers 14 residues. Germline assignment: CDR1 MNHEY and CDR2 SMNVEV (reference sequence). CDR3 amino acids: CASSLGGFDQPQHF. The CDR3 DNA sequence: TGTGCCAGCAGTTTGGGAGGGTTTGATCAGCCCCAGCATTTT.

The chain employs TRBV13 and TRBJ1-2, with D possibly TRBD1 on 6 matching bases. CDR3 length: 13 residues. Germline CDR1 and CDR2: PRHDT and FYEKMQ (reference sequence). The V gene lost 2 bases and the J gene lost 5 bases, with 9 bases spanning the gap. CDR3 loop: CASSLQGQYGYTF. In DNA, the CDR3 is TGTGCCAGCAGCTTACAGGGGCAGTATGGCTACACCTTC.

This rearrangement joins TRBV24-1 to TRBJ2-2, with 9 nucleotides matching TRBD1. Trimming cost V 6 bases and J 7 bases; bases outside gene matches: 8. Germline assignment: CDR1 KGHDR and CDR2 SFDVKD. The CDR3 spans 15 residues. Here the CDR3 DNA reads TGTGCCACCAGTCAAACCGGGACAGGGTACGGGGAGCTGTTTTTT. Amino acids: CATSQTGTGYGELFF.

This rearrangement joins TRBV11-3 to TRBJ1-2; 7 bases match TRBD1. Germline trimming cut 5 bases from V and 8 bases from J; bases unmatched to any gene: 11. This CDR3 comprises 14 residues. Germline lookup yields CDR1 SGHNT and CDR2 YENEEA. DNA for the CDR3: TGTGCCAGCAGCCCAACAGGGGACAGAGGCGGCTACACCTTC. It is translated as CASSPTGDRGGYTF.

This chain connects TRBV7-2 to TRBJ2-7; D gene unclear. The germline CDR1 and CDR2 sequences are SGHTA and FQGNSA. Trimming shortened V by 2 bases and J by 1 base, and 6 bases separated the two germline ends. There are 13 residues in the CDR3. CDR3 sequence (DNA): TGTGCCAGCAGCTTAACTTCATCCTACGAGCAGTACTTC. Its translation is CASSLTSSYEQYF.

The rearrangement links TRBV27 to TRBJ2-5; 8 bases map to TRBD2. The CDR3 is 13 amino acids. The germline V gene encodes CDR1 MNHEY and CDR2 SMNVEV (reference sequence). V lost 8 bases, J lost 0 bases, and 2 bases stayed unmatched. The CDR3 DNA sequence: TGTGCCAGCCGGGGGGGGAACCAAGAGACCCAGTACTTC. Its protein is CASRGGNQETQYF.